This T cell receptor (beta chain) was sequenced during a study of blood T cell repertoires in COVID-19. In the study overall: Researchers got acute and convalescent COVID-19 samples from the United States, Italy and Spain. T cells, B-cell-depleted T cells, or PBMCs supplied cDNA or gDNA.

Exposed enrollees encountered a COVID-19 case at some point within 2 weeks before study entry. From germline, CDR1 is GTSNPN and CDR2 SVGIG (reference sequence). Unmatched junction bases numbered 7, after V lost 2 bases and J lost 0 bases. The CDR3 is made up of 17 amino acids. In the source study's methods: Estimated nucleated cell counts came from reference gene primer amplification. Clones were sequenced by immunoSEQ multiplex PCR, and TCRdb holds only the in-frame ones, with some missing. For V, J and clone size, that table is used; D and trimming come from the DNA. Of hundreds of thousands of clones in the sample, about 83% were seen once.

Sequencing was done on a sample of PBMCs or T cells enriched from blood (not recorded which). The gene calls are TRBV30 and TRBJ2-6; 7 positions agree with TRBD1. The sequence was collected from a woman aged 45-65 years who had been exposed to COVID-19. CDR3 nucleotide sequence: TGTGCCTGGAGTTCAGGGACAGTATACTCTGGGGCCAACGTCCTGACTTTC. Its protein product is CAWSSGTVYSGANVLTF.